This is a list of T cell receptor beta chains from one sample in a study of T cell responses to AZD1222 COVID-19 vaccine. The table came from immunoSEQ multiplex PCR; TCRdb's copy has only in-frame clones and leaves some out. The sample records 90,000 to 150,000 clones, around nine tenths being singletons. Sequenced material: peripheral blood, taken on day 0 of AZD1222 vaccination. All receptors come from an adult in good health. CDR3s include the opening cysteine and the closing phenylalanine or tryptophan. Fields, in order: J gene, V gene, clone size, D gene, CDR3 DNA, CDR3 protein. A D gene is named only where the DNA matches it firmly. Clone size, where shown, is once, few, many, or a class for clones that have expanded.

TRBJ1-5	TRBV30	.	.	TGTGCCTGGAGTGTGATAGATAATCAGCCCCAGCATTTT	CAWSVIDNQPQHF
TRBJ1-4	TRBV18	.	.	TGTGCCAGCTCACCACGGCAGGCAACTAATGAAAAACTGTTTTTT	CASSPRQATNEKLFF
TRBJ2-7	TRBV28	.	TRBD2	TGTGCCAGCAGCCGGGGGGGTGGTTACGAGCAGTACTTC	CASSRGGGYEQYF
TRBJ2-2	TRBV5-1	.	TRBD1	TGCGCCAGCAGCTTCCCGGGACAGGTGGTCACCGGGGAGCTGTTTTTT	CASSFPGQVVTGELFF
TRBJ2-1	TRBV5-1	.	.	TGCGCCAGCAGCTTGGATACAGCCTCTGGGAATGAGCAGTTCTTC	CASSLDTASGNEQFF
TRBJ2-6	TRBV6-1	.	.	TGTGCCAGCAGTGAAGCTTTCTCTGGGGCCAACGTCCTGACTTTC	CASSEAFSGANVLTF
TRBJ2-2	TRBV7-2	.	TRBD2	TGTGCCAGCAGCTTACTGCCTAGCGGGAGCGTCGCCGGGGAGCTGTTTTTT	CASSLLPSGSVAGELFF
TRBJ1-5	TRBV24-1	.	TRBD1	TGTGCCACCAGTGAGTCCGGGACAGGGTTAGATCAGCCCCAGCATTTT	CATSESGTGLDQPQHF
TRBJ2-5	TRBV12-3/TRBV12-4	once	.	TGTGCCAGCAGTCCCCAAGTCCAAGAGACCCAGTACTTC	CASSPQVQETQYF
TRBJ1-1	TRBV6-5	few	.	TGTGCCAGCGGGGTAATGATGAACACTGAAGCTTTCTTT	CASGVMMNTEAFF
TRBJ1-5	TRBV5-1	few	.	TGCGCCAGCAGCCCGGACTCGAATAGCAATCAGCCCCAGCATTTT	CASSPDSNSNQPQHF
TRBJ2-5	TRBV5-4	.	.	TGTGCCAGCAGCGCCACCGGGAGAGAAGAGACCCAGTACTTC	CASSATGREETQYF
TRBJ2-2	TRBV30	.	.	TGTGCCGGTGGTCGCACCGGGGAGCTGTTTTTT	CAGGRTGELFF
TRBJ1-1	TRBV6-1	.	.	TGTGCCAGCAGTGAATCTGTGAACACTGAAGCTTTCTTT	CASSESVNTEAFF
TRBJ1-1	TRBV7-8	.	.	TGTGCCAGCAGCGCACAGCTGAACACTGAAGCTTTCTTT	CASSAQLNTEAFF
TRBJ1-2	TRBV5-1	few	TRBD1	TGCGCCAGCAGTCCCGGGGACAGGACTAACTATGGCTACACCTTC	CASSPGDRTNYGYTF
TRBJ2-2	TRBV29-1	few	TRBD1	TGCAGCGTGTCAACAGGGGACCCGTCGAACACCGGGGAGCTGTTTTTT	CSVSTGDPSNTGELFF
TRBJ2-4	TRBV7-2	.	TRBD2	TGTGCCAGCAGCTTCCTTAGCGGGAGCGGGGCCAAAAACATTCAGTACTTC	CASSFLSGSGAKNIQYF
TRBJ2-7	TRBV5-6	.	.	TGTGCCAGCAGCTTTTCCTACGAGCAGTACTTC	CASSFSYEQYF
TRBJ2-3	TRBV30	.	.	TGTGCCTGGAGGTTTGGGCAAACAGATACGCAGTATTTT	CAWRFGQTDTQYF
TRBJ2-3	TRBV14	.	TRBD1	TGTGCCAGCAGCCGCCATACAGGGGGGAATACGCAGTATTTT	CASSRHTGGNTQYF
TRBJ2-1	TRBV11-3	.	TRBD2	TGTGCCAGCAGCTTGAGCCCCCTCCTAGCGGGAGGTTTGAACAATGAGCAGTTCTTC	CASSLSPLLAGGLNNEQFF
TRBJ2-1	TRBV28	.	TRBD2	TGTGCCAGCAGTTCTGGGACTAGCGGGAGGGATTACAATGAGCAGTTCTTC	CASSSGTSGRDYNEQFF
TRBJ1-1	TRBV12-5	.	TRBD1	TGTGCTAGTGGTGGACAGGGACCCTGTAACACTGAAGCTTTCTTT	CASGGQGPCNTEAFF
TRBJ1-1	TRBV27	once	.	TGTGCCAGCAGTTTTGGACAATTGAACACTGAAGCTTTCTTT	CASSFGQLNTEAFF
TRBJ2-5	TRBV27	.	TRBD2	TGTGCCAGCAGGGCTCTAGCGGGAGGAGAGACCCAGTACTTC	CASRALAGGETQYF
TRBJ2-5	TRBV9	.	.	TGTGCCAGCAGCGTAGGGGACTACCAAGAGACCCAGTACTTC	CASSVGDYQETQYF
TRBJ2-3	TRBV27	.	TRBD1	TGTGCCAGCAGTTCCGAGGGACAGAGAGATACGCAGTATTTT	CASSSEGQRDTQYF
TRBJ1-2	TRBV19	.	TRBD1	TGTGCCAGTAGTCTAACAGGGGCTAACTATGGCTACACCTTC	CASSLTGANYGYTF
TRBJ2-7	TRBV6-6	once	TRBD2	TGTGCCAGCAGATTAGCGGGAGCGGTCAACGAGCAGTACTTC	CASRLAGAVNEQYF
TRBJ2-3	TRBV28	.	.	TGTGCCAGCAGTCTAAGGGGGGCAGGCTTGGATACGCAGTATTTT	CASSLRGAGLDTQYF
TRBJ2-2	TRBV11-2	.	.	TGTGCCAGCAGCTTTTCGGGGTACGGGGAGCTGTTTTTT	CASSFSGYGELFF
TRBJ2-3	TRBV9	.	TRBD2	TGTGCCAGCAGCGTTACCGGGACTAGCGGGAGAGTCGCGGTCCAAGATACGCAGTATTTT	CASSVTGTSGRVAVQDTQYF
TRBJ1-1	TRBV2	.	.	TGTGCCAGCTCACAGACGATGAACACTGAAGCTTTCTTT	CASSQTMNTEAFF
TRBJ2-7	TRBV3-1/TRBV3-2	once	.	TGTGCCAGCAGCCAAGATCTTACTACCTACGAGCAGTACTTC	CASSQDLTTYEQYF
TRBJ2-3	TRBV11-2	.	.	TGTGCCAGCAGCTTAGATATGGCGGCTAGCACAGATACGCAGTATTTT	CASSLDMAASTDTQYF
TRBJ2-7	TRBV24-1	.	.	TGTGCCACCAGTGACCGGGACCATTACGAGCAGTACTTC	CATSDRDHYEQYF
TRBJ1-2	TRBV18	.	.	TGTGCCAGCTCACCACCTGAATCCTATGGCTACACCTTC	CASSPPESYGYTF
TRBJ2-2	TRBV11-2	.	.	TGTGCCAGCAGCTTAGTCCGCCCGGGAAGCGGAGCCGGGGAGCTGTTTTTT	CASSLVRPGSGAGELFF
TRBJ2-1	TRBV7-3	.	.	TGTGCCAGCAGCTCCACAGATTACAATGAGCAGTTCTTC	CASSSTDYNEQFF
TRBJ1-6	TRBV7-8	.	.	TGTGCCAGCAGCCCTACCTATAGGGAGGATTCACCCCTCCACTTT	CASSPTYREDSPLHF
TRBJ1-2	TRBV6-1	.	TRBD1	TGTGCCACTCAAGGACAGGGGGATAACTATGGCTACACCTTC	CATQGQGDNYGYTF
TRBJ1-5	TRBV2	once	TRBD1	TGTGCCAGCGGATTGGACAGGGGTAGTAGCAATCAGCCCCAGCATTTT	CASGLDRGSSNQPQHF
TRBJ1-5	TRBV28	.	.	TGTGCCAGCAGTTTCCTGAAGTCGGGGCCCCAGCATTTT	CASSFLKSGPQHF
TRBJ2-3	TRBV9	.	TRBD1	TGTGCCAGCAGCGTAGGGGGACAGGGGACGACAGATACGCAGTATTTT	CASSVGGQGTTDTQYF
TRBJ2-1	TRBV15	.	TRBD2	TGTGCCACCAGCTCCCCCCGGCTAGCGGATACCTACAATGAGCAGTTCTTC	CATSSPRLADTYNEQFF
TRBJ2-1	TRBV6-1	.	TRBD1	TGTGCCAGCAGTGAACAGAGGGCAGGGGGCGCGGATGAGCAGTTCTTC	CASSEQRAGGADEQFF
TRBJ1-2	TRBV6-5	.	.	TGTGCCAGCGCTTATACTGCAGGAAACTATGGCTACACCTTC	CASAYTAGNYGYTF
TRBJ1-2	TRBV10-3	once	TRBD1	TGTGCCATCAGTGAGTCGTCAACAGGGGCCGGCTACACCTTC	CAISESSTGAGYTF
TRBJ2-7	TRBV10-2	.	.	TGCGCCAGCGCCGTTACGGGACGCCACTACGAGCAGTACTTC	CASAVTGRHYEQYF
TRBJ2-3	TRBV6-4	.	.	TGTGCCAGCAGTGACGGGGGACCCACAGATACGCAGTATTTT	CASSDGGPTDTQYF
TRBJ2-7	TRBV10-1	.	TRBD2	TGCGCCAGCCGCCGCCCCCGAAGCGGGAAAAGGTACGAGCAGTACTTC	CASRRPRSGKRYEQYF
TRBJ2-1	TRBV10-3	.	.	TGTGCCATCAGTGATGCGGATACCGGTGGCAATGAGCAGTTCTTC	CAISDADTGGNEQFF
TRBJ2-7	TRBV10-1	.	.	TGCGCCAGCAGTGAGCTGGACAGCCCTTACGAGCAGTACTTC	CASSELDSPYEQYF
TRBJ2-3	TRBV2	.	TRBD2	TGTGCCAGTCACAAAGCGGGAGGGCCCCCAGATACGCAGTATTTT	CASHKAGGPPDTQYF